This is a list of T cell receptor beta chains from one sample in a study of shared clonotypes between healthy human individuals. Here immunoSEQ multiplex PCR was the method, and the copy in TCRdb shows in-frame clones only, minus some. The sample contains 2.5 million or so clones, approximately 94% of which appear only once. Sequencing input: naive CD4+ T cells sorted from blood. The receptors derive from a man younger than 35 in good health. CDR3s include the opening cysteine and the closing phenylalanine or tryptophan. Each record gives: D gene, CDR3 length, J gene, clone size, V gene, CDR3 DNA, CDR3 protein. A D gene is named only where the DNA matches it firmly. A row's size may be missing; if present it is once, few, many or a size class.

D: .
length: 16
J: TRBJ1-2
size: .
V: TRBV19
DNA: TGTGCCAGTAGTACTATAGTAGTAGGGCTCAACTATGGCTACACCTTC
CDR3: CASSTIVVGLNYGYTF

D: TRBD1
length: 14
J: TRBJ1-6
size: .
V: TRBV18
DNA: TGTGCCAGCTCACGAGACAGGGGCTGGTCACCCCTCCACTTT
CDR3: CASSRDRGWSPLHF

D: .
length: 13
J: TRBJ1-2
size: .
V: TRBV6-5
DNA: TGTGCCAGCACCCGCGGACAGAACTATGGCTACACCTTC
CDR3: CASTRGQNYGYTF

D: .
length: 14
J: TRBJ2-3
size: .
V: TRBV7-6
DNA: TGTGCCAGCAGCTTAGCGGGAGCCACAGATACGCAGTATTTT
CDR3: CASSLAGATDTQYF

D: .
length: 15
J: TRBJ1-1
size: .
V: TRBV30
DNA: TGTGCCTGGGGGGGGGTACCACCGACCAGTACTGAAGCTTTCTTT
CDR3: CAWGGVPPTSTEAFF

D: .
length: 13
J: TRBJ2-7
size: .
V: TRBV7-8
DNA: TGTGCCAGCAGCCAACGGACAGCCTACGAGCAGTACTTC
CDR3: CASSQRTAYEQYF

D: TRBD2
length: 15
J: TRBJ2-3
size: .
V: TRBV18
DNA: TGTGCCAGCTCACCGGGACTAGCGGGGATCGATACGCAGTATTTT
CDR3: CASSPGLAGIDTQYF

D: .
length: 15
J: TRBJ2-2
size: .
V: TRBV5-1
DNA: TGCGCCAGCAGCGTCGACAGGGAGGGCACCGGGGAGCTGTTTTTT
CDR3: CASSVDREGTGELFF

D: TRBD2
length: 15
J: TRBJ2-7
size: .
V: TRBV18
DNA: TGTGCCAGCTCATTGGGACTAGCGGGAGTGGGCGAGCAGTACTTC
CDR3: CASSLGLAGVGEQYF

D: .
length: 13
J: TRBJ1-1
size: .
V: TRBV7-6
DNA: TGTGCCAGCAGCGCGGGGCTGAACACTGAAGCTTTCTTT
CDR3: CASSAGLNTEAFF

D: .
length: 17
J: TRBJ2-2
size: once
V: TRBV7-8
DNA: TGTGCCAGCAGCTTAGAGATTGACTCCCATAACACCGGGGAGCTGTTTTTT
CDR3: CASSLEIDSHNTGELFF

D: TRBD1
length: 16
J: TRBJ2-5
size: .
V: TRBV5-1
DNA: TGCGCCAGCAGCTTGGGGGACAGGGGCTTCCAAGAGACCCAGTACTTC
CDR3: CASSLGDRGFQETQYF

D: TRBD1
length: 17
J: TRBJ2-2
size: .
V: TRBV4-3
DNA: TGCGCCAGCAGCCAAGATAGGGGACAGGGTGGATATGGGGAGCTGTTTTTT
CDR3: CASSQDRGQGGYGELFF

D: .
length: 17
J: TRBJ2-2
size: .
V: TRBV5-1
DNA: TGCGCCAGCAGCTTGGAAGTCGCGGGGAGGAACACCGGGGAGCTGTTTTTT
CDR3: CASSLEVAGRNTGELFF

D: .
length: 14
J: TRBJ2-2
size: once
V: TRBV9
DNA: TGTGCCAGCAGCACCCGGGAGCTGTCCGGGGAGCTGTTTTTT
CDR3: CASSTRELSGELFF

D: TRBD2
length: 14
J: TRBJ2-2
size: .
V: TRBV6-5
DNA: TGTGCCAGCAGTCTAGCGGGAGGTACCGGGGAGCTGTTTTTT
CDR3: CASSLAGGTGELFF

D: .
length: 14
J: TRBJ2-1
size: .
V: TRBV2
DNA: TGTGCCAGCAGACCGACTGGGGCCTACAATGAGCAGTTCTTC
CDR3: CASRPTGAYNEQFF

D: TRBD1
length: 15
J: TRBJ1-5
size: .
V: TRBV2
DNA: TGTGCCAGCGCTTCACAGGGGATTATCAATCAGCCCCAGCATTTT
CDR3: CASASQGIINQPQHF

D: .
length: 16
J: TRBJ1-4
size: few
V: TRBV30
DNA: TGTGCCTGGAGTGTACGATTAGGCGACCTTAATGAAAAACTGTTTTTT
CDR3: CAWSVRLGDLNEKLFF

D: TRBD1
length: 13
J: TRBJ2-7
size: .
V: TRBV29-1
DNA: TGCAGCGCATCCGGGACAGGGATCTACGAGCAGTACTTC
CDR3: CSASGTGIYEQYF

D: TRBD1
length: 15
J: TRBJ2-3
size: once
V: TRBV11-3
DNA: TGTGCCAGCAGCGAGGACAGGGGAGTAGGAGATACGCAGTATTTT
CDR3: CASSEDRGVGDTQYF

D: TRBD2
length: 15
J: TRBJ2-5
size: .
V: TRBV11-2
DNA: TGTGCCAGCAGCTTTCAAGCGGGGGCCCAAGAGACCCAGTACTTC
CDR3: CASSFQAGAQETQYF

D: .
length: 17
J: TRBJ1-2
size: .
V: TRBV4-3
DNA: TGCGCCAGCAGCCAAGAAAACCTTTGGGAGGGGGACTATGGCTACACCTTC
CDR3: CASSQENLWEGDYGYTF

D: TRBD1
length: 13
J: TRBJ2-7
size: once
V: TRBV4-2
DNA: TGTGCCAGCGGGGACCGACAGGGCCTCGCTCTGTACTTC
CDR3: CASGDRQGLALYF

D: TRBD2
length: 16
J: TRBJ2-7
size: .
V: TRBV5-4
DNA: TGTGCCAGCAGCTTGGGGGGCCTAGCGGGAGGCCTCAGGCAGTACTTC
CDR3: CASSLGGLAGGLRQYF

D: .
length: 14
J: TRBJ1-5
size: .
V: TRBV6-1
DNA: TGTGCCAGCAGTGAAGGCCATAGCAATCAGCCCCAGCATTTT
CDR3: CASSEGHSNQPQHF

D: .
length: 13
J: TRBJ2-2
size: .
V: TRBV7-6
DNA: TGTGCCAGCAGCGCTCTGGCAGCCGGGGAGCTGTTTTTT
CDR3: CASSALAAGELFF

D: .
length: 14
J: TRBJ1-5
size: .
V: TRBV15
DNA: TGTGCCACCAGCAGGGAACCGGGGAATCAGCCCCAGCATTTT
CDR3: CATSREPGNQPQHF

D: .
length: 12
J: TRBJ1-2
size: .
V: TRBV28
DNA: TGTGCCAGCAGGCCGGACAGCTATGGCTACACCTTC
CDR3: CASRPDSYGYTF

D: TRBD1
length: 13
J: TRBJ2-1
size: .
V: TRBV7-3
DNA: TGTGCCAGCAGCTTGGGGACAGCCAATGAGCAGTTCTTC
CDR3: CASSLGTANEQFF

D: .
length: 11
J: TRBJ2-1
size: once
V: TRBV6-1
DNA: TGTGCCAGCAGTTCCCCCCATGAGCAGTTCTTC
CDR3: CASSSPHEQFF

D: TRBD1
length: 15
J: TRBJ1-6
size: .
V: TRBV5-4
DNA: TGTGCCAGCAGCCCAGCCGGGACAGGGGTCTCACCCCTCCACTTT
CDR3: CASSPAGTGVSPLHF

D: .
length: 14
J: TRBJ2-2
size: .
V: TRBV15
DNA: TGTGCCACCAGGACAGGAAAGAACACCGGGGAGCTGTTTTTT
CDR3: CATRTGKNTGELFF

D: .
length: 14
J: TRBJ1-1
size: .
V: TRBV7-9
DNA: TGTGCCAGCAGCTTAGGGGGAGAGAACACTGAAGCTTTCTTT
CDR3: CASSLGGENTEAFF

D: TRBD1
length: 11
J: TRBJ1-2
size: .
V: TRBV29-1
DNA: TGCAGCGTTACCAGGGGGCAGGGCTACACCTTC
CDR3: CSVTRGQGYTF

D: TRBD1
length: 17
J: TRBJ1-4
size: .
V: TRBV6-1
DNA: TGTGCCAGCAGTGGGGGACAGGGCCCTCAGGCTAATGAAAAACTGTTTTTT
CDR3: CASSGGQGPQANEKLFF

D: .
length: 12
J: TRBJ2-7
size: .
V: TRBV6-1
DNA: TGTGCCAGCAGTGGCGGGACCTACGAGCAGTACTTC
CDR3: CASSGGTYEQYF

D: .
length: 12
J: TRBJ2-3
size: .
V: TRBV11-2
DNA: TGTGCCAGCAGCTTGGCTATGGATACGCAGTATTTT
CDR3: CASSLAMDTQYF

D: .
length: 14
J: TRBJ1-3
size: .
V: TRBV28
DNA: TGTGCCAGCAGTTCACCCGGAGCTGGAAACACCATATATTTT
CDR3: CASSSPGAGNTIYF

D: TRBD1
length: 13
J: TRBJ1-4
size: .
V: TRBV29-1
DNA: TGCAGCGTGAGGACAGGGGGGAATGAAAAACTGTTTTTT
CDR3: CSVRTGGNEKLFF

D: .
length: 11
J: TRBJ2-7
size: .
V: TRBV19
DNA: TGTGCCAGTGGGAAAGTCTACGAGCAGTACTTC
CDR3: CASGKVYEQYF

D: .
length: 12
J: TRBJ1-2
size: .
V: TRBV2
DNA: TGTGCCAGCAGTGAAGGGCCCTATGGCTACACCTTC
CDR3: CASSEGPYGYTF

D: TRBD2
length: 15
J: TRBJ2-7
size: .
V: TRBV10-3
DNA: TGTGCCATCAGTGAGCCCGGGAGGCCGCCTAACGAGCAGTACTTC
CDR3: CAISEPGRPPNEQYF

D: .
length: 15
J: TRBJ1-2
size: .
V: TRBV6-5
DNA: TGTGCCAGCAGCAGTACCGGGACAAAGGACTATGGCTACACCTTC
CDR3: CASSSTGTKDYGYTF

D: .
length: 14
J: TRBJ1-6
size: few
V: TRBV28
DNA: TGTGCCAGCAGTACCCTCGGGGTTGGCTCACCCCTCCACTTT
CDR3: CASSTLGVGSPLHF

D: TRBD1
length: 13
J: TRBJ2-7
size: .
V: TRBV19
DNA: TGTGCCTCCGGACAGGGAGCCTCCTACGAGCAGTACTTC
CDR3: CASGQGASYEQYF

D: TRBD2
length: 15
J: TRBJ2-1
size: .
V: TRBV10-1
DNA: TGCGCCAGCAGTGAGTCGCGGGGGACGGCCGCTGAGCAGTTCTTC
CDR3: CASSESRGTAAEQFF

D: .
length: 13
J: TRBJ1-1
size: .
V: TRBV14
DNA: TGTGCCAGCAGCCAACTTAGGAACACTGAAGCTTTCTTT
CDR3: CASSQLRNTEAFF

D: TRBD2
length: 19
J: TRBJ2-4
size: .
V: TRBV19
DNA: TGTGCCAGTAGTATAGGTGGAGGAAGACTAGCGGGAGCCAAAAACATTCAGTACTTC
CDR3: CASSIGGGRLAGAKNIQYF

D: .
length: 18
J: TRBJ1-1
size: .
V: TRBV2
DNA: TGTGCCAGCAGTCTCAGGATAATCCCACAGGCGCTGAACACTGAAGCTTTCTTT
CDR3: CASSLRIIPQALNTEAFF